This T cell receptor (beta chain) is drawn from a study of cytomegalovirus exposure and HLA in healthy donors. Findings of the study overall: CMV serostatus was the only immune exposure information that was available.

The ends were cut back, 5 bases at V and 3 bases at J, with 8 bases in the middle. The length of the CDR3 is 14 residues. Germline V gene sequence: CDR1 SGHAT, CDR2 FQNNGV. 13 Jbeta primers and 60 Vbeta primers were used for the PCR. In the original processing: An analysis performed later counted 81 million or so unique TCR beta chains (roughly 11 million of them shared). Clones were read by immunoSEQ multiplex PCR, and TCRdb kept only the in-frame ones, dropping some. The V and J calls and clone size were taken over from that table, and D and trimming were inferred from the DNA. Among more than 140,000 clones listed, 75% were seen once. A note on this clone: Its antigen is unidentified.

The chain joins TRBV11-2 to TRBJ1-6; a weak D match, TRBD1 (6 bases). This sequence originates from a man between 35 and 55 years old in good health and CMV-seronegative. The sample consisted of PBMCs. CDR3 nucleotide sequence: TGTGCCAGCAGCCCGGGACACTATAATTCACCCCTCCACTTT. It codes for CASSPGHYNSPLHF. Using reference TRBV11-2 and TRBJ1-6 for the parts outside the CDR3, the full variable domain is EAGVAQSPRYKIIEKRQSVAFWCNPISGHATLYWYQQILGQGPKLLIQFQNNGVVDDSQLPKDRFSAERLKGVDSTLKIQPAKLEDSAVYLCASSPGHYNSPLHFGNGTRLTVT.